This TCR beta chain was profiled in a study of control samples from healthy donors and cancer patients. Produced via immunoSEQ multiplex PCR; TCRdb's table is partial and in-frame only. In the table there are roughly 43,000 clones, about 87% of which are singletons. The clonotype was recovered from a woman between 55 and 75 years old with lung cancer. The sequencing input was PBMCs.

CDR3 DNA sequence: TGTGCCAGTACAGGGAGGTCAGATACGCAGTATTTT. It codes for CASTGRSDTQYF. This chain links TRBV19 with TRBJ2-3; D possibly corresponds to TRBD2 (6 bases). Per the germline V gene, CDR1 is LNHDA and CDR2 is SQIVND (reference sequence). This CDR3 comprises 12 residues. V lost 7 bases to trimming and J lost 4 bases, with 9 bases between them.